Below, 3 T cell receptor beta chains from the same sample are listed, as sequenced in a study of cytotoxic CD8 clonotypes in ibrutinib-treated CLL. Using immunoSEQ multiplex PCR, the repertoire was profiled, and TCRdb retains in-frame clones only, with some absent. Of roughly 97,000 clones in the sample, approximately 78% were seen once. The source material was PBMCs, sampled after 12 months of ibrutinib treatment. The origin of the receptors is a human donor with chronic lymphocytic leukemia.

The rearrangement uses TRBV19 and TRBJ1-2, with D perhaps TRBD1 (6 bases). The CDR3 has 14 amino acids. Deletions cut 9 bases from V and 6 bases from J, with 20 bases between. Germline V gives CDR1 LNHDA, CDR2 SQIVND (reference sequence). CDR3 in DNA: TGTGCCAGCATACATTTACAGGGATTCGATGGCTACACCTTC. It codes for CASIHLQGFDGYTF.

This chain uses TRBV4-1 with TRBJ1-5, with 7 bases matching TRBD1. The CDR3 contains 15 residues. The V gene's germline CDR1 is MGHRA and CDR2 YSYEKL. V shed 1 base and J 6 bases; nucleotides not matched to a gene: 6. CDR3 sequence (DNA): TGCGCCAGCAGCCAAGGTGACAGGGAGGCTCAGCCCCAGCATTTT. Its translation is CASSQGDREAQPQHF.

The V call is TRBV30, the J call TRBJ2-4, with D perhaps assigned TRBD1 or TRBD2 (5 bases each). The CDR3 is 13 amino acids. From germline, CDR1 is GTSNPN and CDR2 SVGIG (reference sequence). Between the trimmed V and J ends, which lost 3 bases and 5 bases, there was a span of 11 bases. CDR3 amino acids: CAWRGLGENIQYF. The DNA of the CDR3 is TGTGCCTGGAGGGGCCTGGGGGAAAACATTCAGTACTTC.